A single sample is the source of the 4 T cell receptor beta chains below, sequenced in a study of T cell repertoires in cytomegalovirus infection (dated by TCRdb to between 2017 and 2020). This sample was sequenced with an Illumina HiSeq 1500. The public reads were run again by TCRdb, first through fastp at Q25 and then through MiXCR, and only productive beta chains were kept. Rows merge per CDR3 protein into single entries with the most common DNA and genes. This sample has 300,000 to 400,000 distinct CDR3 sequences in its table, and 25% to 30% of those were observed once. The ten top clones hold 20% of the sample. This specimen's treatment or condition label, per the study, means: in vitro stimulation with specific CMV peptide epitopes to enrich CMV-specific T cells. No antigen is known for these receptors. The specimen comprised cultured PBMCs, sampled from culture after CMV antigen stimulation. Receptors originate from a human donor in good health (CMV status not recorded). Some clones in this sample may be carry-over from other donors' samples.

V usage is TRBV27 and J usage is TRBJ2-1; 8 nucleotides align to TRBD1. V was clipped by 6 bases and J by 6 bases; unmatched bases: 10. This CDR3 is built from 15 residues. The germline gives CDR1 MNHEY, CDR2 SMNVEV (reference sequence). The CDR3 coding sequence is TGTGCCAGCAGCCGAAGTGCGGACAGGGTCAATGAGCAGTTCTTC. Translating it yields CASSRSADRVNEQFF.

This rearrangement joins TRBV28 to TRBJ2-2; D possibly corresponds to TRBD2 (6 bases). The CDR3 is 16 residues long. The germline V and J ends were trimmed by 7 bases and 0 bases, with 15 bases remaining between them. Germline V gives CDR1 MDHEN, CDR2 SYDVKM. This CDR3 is CASKTRERPNTGELFF. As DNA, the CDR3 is TGTGCCAGCAAGACCCGGGAGCGACCGAACACCGGGGAGCTGTTTTTT.

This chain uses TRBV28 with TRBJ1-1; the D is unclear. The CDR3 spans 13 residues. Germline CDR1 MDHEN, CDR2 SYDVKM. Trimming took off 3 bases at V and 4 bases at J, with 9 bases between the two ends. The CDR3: CASSLSYSTEAFF. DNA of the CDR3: TGTGCCAGCAGTTTGTCGTATTCCACTGAAGCTTTCTTT.

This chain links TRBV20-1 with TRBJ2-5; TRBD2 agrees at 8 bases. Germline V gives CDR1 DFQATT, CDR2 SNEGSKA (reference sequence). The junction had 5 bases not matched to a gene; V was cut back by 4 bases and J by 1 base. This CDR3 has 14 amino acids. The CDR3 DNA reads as TGCAGTGCTAAAACGGGACTAGTCCAAGAGACCCAGTACTTC. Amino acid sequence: CSAKTGLVQETQYF.